The rows below give T cell receptor beta chains drawn from one sample of a study of blood T cell repertoires in COVID-19. Data came from immunoSEQ multiplex PCR; TCRdb stores just in-frame clones and leaves some out. The sample includes more than 100,000 clones, roughly 78% of them seen just once. The specimen was peripheral blood. The receptors were gathered from a man aged 55-75 years with active or convalescent COVID-19. Each CDR3 is given without its conserved first and last residue.

V	CDR3
TRBV4-1	ASSPRQRAFTEAF
TRBV13	ASSLGLAGEYEQY
TRBV19	ASKVERARQGNTGELF
TRBV5-4	ASSRTSGGSYNEQF
TRBV30	AWSAGLESDEQF
TRBV27	ASRGRVRNTGELF
TRBV5-1	ASSFDGNQETQY
TRBV28	ASSSLRAGAHQPQH
TRBV5-1	ASSPGLAGGQETQY
TRBV5-1	ASSLALANIDTQY